The entry that follows covers one T cell receptor (beta chain) sequence. Germline CDR1 and CDR2: SGHRS and YFSETQ. The CDR3 is 15 amino acids. The ends lost 4 bases at V and 6 bases at J; junction bases unmatched: 6. Runs used v3.0 of the immunoSEQ assay and were done at survey level. Libraries were prepared by immunoSEQ multiplex PCR; TCRdb keeps only in-frame clonotypes and omits some of them. In the table there are 30,000 to 35,000 clones, 78% of which are singletons. The data were obtained in a study of long-term antiretroviral therapy in people with HIV. The sequence came from a woman between 50 and 59 years old with HIV. This specimen consisted of unsorted PBMCs, obtained 3.1 years after starting antiretroviral therapy. This rearrangement joins TRBV5-1 to TRBJ2-3; TRBD2 matches at 12 bases. In DNA, the CDR3 is TGCGCCAGCAGCATCCAAGGGACTAGCGGGGATACGCAGTATTTT. Amino acids: CASSIQGTSGDTQYF.